The 30 T cell receptor beta chains listed next were all sequenced from one sample in a study of shared clonotypes between healthy human individuals. The protocol was immunoSEQ multiplex PCR, while the TCRdb copy is restricted to in-frame clones and leaves out a portion. The table has 300,000 to 400,000 clones, around 90% seen once. Source material: memory CD8+ T cells sorted from blood. Specified subset: CD45RO+ cells pooled with CCR7-negative TemRA cells. These receptors originate from a man younger than 35 in good health.

The chain couples TRBV5-1 to TRBJ2-7, with D tentatively TRBD1 (6 bases). The CDR3 totals 15 residues. Trimming cost V 0 bases and J 4 bases, with 14 bases left between them. The germline V gene encodes CDR1 SGHRS and CDR2 YFSETQ. The CDR3 region has the DNA TGCGCCAGCAGCTTGGCACAGGGTGCCAAGTACGAGCAGTACTTC. It codes for CASSLAQGAKYEQYF.

The rearrangement joins TRBV7-9 to TRBJ2-7; 10 bases align to TRBD2. CDR1 is SEHNR and CDR2 is FQNEAQ in the germline V gene (reference sequence). The CDR3 extends over 16 amino acids. Losses at the gene ends were 5 bases for V and 0 bases for J; bases not matched to a gene: 7. The DNA for the CDR3 is TGTGCCAGCAGCGCGGGGAGCGGGAGGGTCTCCTACGAGCAGTACTTC. As protein: CASSAGSGRVSYEQYF.

This clone was counted once. The chain's CDR3 is CASSPGTGEGYEQYF. CDR3 sequence (DNA): TGCGCCAGCAGCCCCGGGACAGGGGAAGGCTACGAGCAGTACTTC. The V call is TRBV10-2, the J call TRBJ2-7; 10 bases align to TRBD1. CDR3 length: 15 amino acids. CDR1 is WSHSY, CDR2 SAAADI, per germline. Trimming took 6 bases from V and 3 from J; bases not matched to a gene: 8.

This chain links TRBV30 with TRBJ2-7, with 7 nucleotides matching TRBD1. CDR1 is GTSNPN, CDR2 SVGIG, per germline (reference sequence). The trim removed 5 bases at V and 3 bases at J, leaving 1 base unmatched. This CDR3 has 11 residues. Here the CDR3 reads CAWGTVYEQYF. CDR3 nucleotide sequence: TGTGCCTGGGGGACAGTCTACGAGCAGTACTTC.

In DNA, the CDR3 is TGTGCCAGCAGTGAATACAGGGCTGGGGTCGTCACTGAAGCTTTCTTT. Protein product: CASSEYRAGVVTEAFF. The chain has TRBV25-1 and TRBJ1-1, with D perhaps matching TRBD1 (5 bases). The CDR3 is made up of 16 amino acids. Trimming removed 0 bases at V and 4 bases at J, with 15 bases between. Germline assignment: CDR1 MGHDK and CDR2 SYGVNS.

This clone was picked up one time. The chain couples TRBV29-1 to TRBJ1-1; 9 positions agree with TRBD1. The V and J ends lost 3 bases and 5 bases, in that order; junction bases with no gene match: 10. The V gene's germline CDR1 is SQVTM and CDR2 ANQGSEA. This CDR3 comprises 15 residues. This CDR3 is CSVDLYGTGRTEAFF. The DNA for the CDR3 is TGCAGCGTTGATCTCTACGGGACAGGGAGGACTGAAGCTTTCTTT.

The V and J genes are TRBV6-1 and TRBJ1-2, with a weak D call TRBD1 (6 bases). V lost 4 bases, J lost 5 bases, and 14 bases lay in between. The germline V gene has CDR1 MNHNS and CDR2 SASEGT. CDR3 length: 14 residues. The CDR3 DNA reads TGTGCCAGCAGTGGAATACAGGGACCATATGGCTACACCTTC. It encodes CASSGIQGPYGYTF.

As to this clone: The junction and the germline gene differ at one end; a read error may be behind it. This chain connects TRBV25-1 to TRBJ2-3; TRBD1 matches at 11 bases. Germline-derived CDR1 and CDR2 are MGHDK and SYGVNS. The CDR3 is 15 residues long. CDR3 coding DNA: TGTGCCAGCAGCGAATGGGGACAGGGGGGAGATACGCAGTATTTT. Protein: CASSEWGQGGDTQYF.

V is TRBV9 and J is TRBJ2-7; the D gene is possibly TRBD2 (5 bases). Between the trimmed V and J ends, which lost 0 bases and 2 bases, there was a span of 12 bases. This CDR3 is built from 15 residues. Germline V gene lookup returns CDR1 SGDLS and CDR2 YYNGEE. Here the CDR3 DNA reads TGTGCCAGCAGCGTAGGGTCGGGGTACGCCTACGAGCAGTACTTC. Translated: CASSVGSGYAYEQYF.

Comments on this clone: A junction boundary mismatches the germline segment, possibly from a read error. This rearrangement joins TRBV6-1 to TRBJ2-5, with D perhaps TRBD2 (6 bases). Per the germline V gene, CDR1 is MNHNS and CDR2 is SASEGT. The CDR3 has 17 amino acids. CDR3 nucleotides: TGTGCCAGCAGTGAACGGCCAAGCTGGCGGGAACAAGGGACCCAGTACTTC. Residues: CASSERPSWREQGTQYF.

This chain links TRBV6-5 with TRBJ2-5; 8 nucleotides agree with TRBD2. V lost 2 bases and J lost 4; bases outside the gene matches: 9. CDR1 is MNHEY, CDR2 SVGAGI, per germline. The CDR3 runs 16 residues. The DNA of the CDR3 is TGTGCCAGCAGTTACACGCCCGGGGGGGCACGAGAGACCCAGTACTTC. It yields the protein CASSYTPGGARETQYF.

The chain uses TRBV30 and TRBJ2-5; maybe TRBD2 (6 bases). V lost 0 bases and J lost 7, with 12 bases in between. The germline CDR1 and CDR2 sequences are GTSNPN and SVGIG (reference sequence). The CDR3 loop spans 13 amino acids. This chain's CDR3 is CAWSVGHGGTQYF. The CDR3 DNA reads TGTGCCTGGAGTGTAGGTCACGGGGGGACCCAGTACTTC.

V and J are TRBV5-6 and TRBJ2-1; TRBD1 matches at 10 bases. The trim removed 1 base at V and 4 bases at J, leaving 2 bases unmatched. This CDR3 region has 15 residues. In germline, CDR1 is SGHDT, CDR2 YYEEEE. The CDR3 DNA sequence: TGTGCCAGCAGCTTGAGGGACAGGGGTTACAATGAGCAGTTCTTC. Protein: CASSLRDRGYNEQFF. Based on the CDR3 plus reference TRBV5-6 and TRBJ2-1, the full variable domain is DAGVTQSPTHLIKTRGQQVTLRCSPKSGHDTVSWYQQALGQGPQFIFQYYEEEERQRGNFPDRFSGHQFPNYSSELNVNALLLGDSALYLCASSLRDRGYNEQFFGPGTRLTVL.

This clone occurred a few times. The chain carries TRBV7-9 and TRBJ1-2; 8 nucleotides line up with TRBD1. The germline V gene has CDR1 SEHNR and CDR2 FQNEAQ (reference sequence). This CDR3 spans 19 amino acids. V shed 5 bases, J shed 2 bases, and the junction held 19 bases outside the gene matches. CDR3 nucleotide sequence: TGTGCCAGCAGCCAGGGGGCGGGGCTCGGCCGGATCCCCAACTATGGCTACACCTTC. Amino acids: CASSQGAGLGRIPNYGYTF.

The table lists this clone with a few counts. CDR3 region: CASSQGRGTGSYGYTF. Here the CDR3 DNA reads TGTGCCAGCAGCCAAGGCAGGGGTACAGGGAGCTATGGCTACACCTTC. This chain joins TRBV14 and TRBJ1-2, with D possibly TRBD1 on 6 matching bases. Germline assignment: CDR1 SGHDN and CDR2 FVKESK. The CDR3 length is 16 residues. V was shortened by 1 base and J by 4 bases, with 16 bases between the two germline ends.

V usage is TRBV7-9 and J usage is TRBJ2-7, with TRBD1 matching 10 bases. The germline V gene encodes CDR1 SEHNR and CDR2 FQNEAQ (reference sequence). The CDR3 extends over 15 amino acids. Trimming cost V 2 bases and J 7 bases; bases outside gene matches: 8. The CDR3 reads CASSLLTGGRWEQYF. DNA for the CDR3: TGTGCCAGCAGCTTACTGACAGGGGGCCGGTGGGAGCAGTACTTC. Full variable domain (outside the CDR3, taken from reference TRBV7-9 and TRBJ2-7): DTGVSQNPRHKITKRGQNVTFRCDPISEHNRLYWYRQTLGQGPEFLTYFQNEAQLEKSRLLSDRFSAERPKGSFSTLEIQRTEQGDSAMYLCASSLLTGGRWEQYFGPGTRLTVT.

V and J are TRBV5-6 and TRBJ1-3; unclear D gene. This CDR3 is 15 amino acids long. CDR1 is SGHDT, CDR2 YYEEEE, per germline. V was cut by 0 bases and J by 0 bases, with 7 bases left in between. Written as DNA, the CDR3 is TGTGCCAGCAGCTTGGTTCATAACTCTGGAAACACCATATATTTT. Translation: CASSLVHNSGNTIYF.

The V and J genes are TRBV4-1 and TRBJ1-1; no clear D gene. CDR1 and CDR2 from the germline V gene are MGHRA and YSYEKL. The V end lost 1 base, the J end lost 0 bases, and 15 bases lay between the germline ends. The CDR3 extends over 17 amino acids. The CDR3 reads CASSQGPRSEMNTEAFF. CDR3 in DNA: TGCGCCAGCAGCCAAGGGCCTCGGTCAGAGATGAACACTGAAGCTTTCTTT.

Here the CDR3 DNA reads TGTGCCAGCAGCCCGCCCGGCTACTCCTACGAGCAGTACTTC. Translation: CASSPPGYSYEQYF. The chain combines TRBV7-9 with TRBJ2-7; D is uncertain. V lost 5 bases and J lost 0, with 11 bases in between. Germline assignment: CDR1 SEHNR and CDR2 FQNEAQ (reference sequence). The CDR3 runs to 14 residues.

The J gene is TRBJ1-4, the V gene TRBV9, with unresolved D. Germline-derived CDR1 and CDR2 are SGDLS and YYNGEE. The V gene lost 3 bases and the J gene lost 3 bases, with 9 bases spanning the gap. CDR3 length equals 14 residues. The CDR3 region has the DNA TGTGCCAGCAGCGCCGGGCCTCCTAATGAAAAACTGTTTTTT. It translates to CASSAGPPNEKLFF.

The chain carries TRBV6-1 and TRBJ2-7, with D perhaps matching TRBD1 or TRBD2 (5 bases each). V lost 4 bases to trimming and J lost 2 bases, with 12 bases between them. The CDR3 loop spans 14 amino acids. The V gene's germline CDR1 is MNHNS and CDR2 SASEGT. The CDR3 loop reads CASSVRDPTYEQYF. CDR3 sequence (DNA): TGTGCCAGCAGTGTCCGGGACCCAACCTACGAGCAGTACTTC.

The V and J genes are TRBV9 and TRBJ1-1; D gene uncertain. V lost 4 bases and J lost 0, with 7 bases in between. The CDR3 covers 13 residues. Germline values: CDR1 SGDLS, CDR2 YYNGEE. The CDR3 bases are TGTGCCAGCAGCAGATACTTGAACACTGAAGCTTTCTTT. It is translated as CASSRYLNTEAFF.

This rearrangement joins TRBV29-1 to TRBJ2-7; no reliable D call. Trimming pared 7 bases from V and 3 bases from J, leaving 16 bases between. This CDR3 contains 13 residues. The germline V gene encodes CDR1 SQVTM and CDR2 ANQGSEA. CDR3: CSAEDEFGYEQYF. The CDR3, as DNA: TGCAGCGCCGAAGATGAATTCGGCTACGAGCAGTACTTC.

This chain connects TRBV7-9 to TRBJ2-1, with 11 bases aligning to TRBD2. CDR1 is SEHNR, CDR2 FQNEAQ, per germline (reference sequence). The CDR3 has 15 residues. The V gene end was trimmed by 5 bases and the J gene end by 6 bases; junction bases not matched to a gene: 6. The CDR3 reads CASSDSSGGLNEQFF. CDR3 coding DNA: TGTGCCAGCAGCGACTCTAGCGGGGGGCTCAATGAGCAGTTCTTC.

V and J are TRBV2 and TRBJ1-5; D unresolved. The CDR3 consists of 15 residues. The germline V gene has CDR1 SNHLY and CDR2 FYNNEI. The ends were cut back, 2 bases at V and 0 bases at J, with 8 bases in the middle. The CDR3 region has the DNA TGTGCCAGCAGTGAAACAGTTGATAGCAATCAGCCCCAGCATTTT. Protein: CASSETVDSNQPQHF.

This clone was observed a single time. The chain is built from TRBV7-9 and TRBJ2-7, with D hard to call. This CDR3 contains 14 residues. The germline V gene encodes CDR1 SEHNR and CDR2 FQNEAQ (reference sequence). The V gene lost 7 bases and the J gene lost 2 bases, with 15 bases spanning the gap. The CDR3 sequence: CASTGGMAPYEQYF. As DNA, the CDR3 is TGTGCCAGCACCGGTGGCATGGCCCCCTACGAGCAGTACTTC.

As for this clone: This specimen includes other DNA sequences encoding the same CDR3. The CDR3 protein is CASSDGTVLYEQYF. The CDR3 DNA reads TGTGCCAGCAGTGATGGTACTGTTCTTTACGAGCAGTACTTC. V gene TRBV2 combines with J gene TRBJ2-7; D not certain. There are 14 residues in the CDR3. V was trimmed by 3 bases and J by 4 bases, leaving 13 bases between them. Germline V gene lookup returns CDR1 SNHLY and CDR2 FYNNEI.

The chain combines TRBV27 with TRBJ2-7; D may be TRBD1 (5 bases). CDR1 and CDR2 from the germline V gene are MNHEY and SMNVEV (reference sequence). V was cut by 5 bases and J by 0 bases, with 17 bases left in between. The CDR3 runs to 16 residues. This CDR3 is CASSLNMPRASYEQYF. The DNA of the CDR3 is TGTGCCAGCAGTCTAAATATGCCCAGGGCCTCCTACGAGCAGTACTTC.

The gene calls are TRBV16 and TRBJ1-5, with a tentative D call TRBD1 (5 bases). The CDR3 runs 13 residues. V was trimmed by 4 bases and J by 5 bases, leaving 9 bases between them. Germline assignment: CDR1 KGHSY and CDR2 FQNENV. CDR3 region: CASSLQGYQPQHF. For the CDR3, the DNA is TGTGCCAGCAGCCTTCAGGGTTATCAGCCCCAGCATTTT.

The rearrangement links TRBV6-5 to TRBJ1-6, with D possibly being TRBD1 (6 bases). Per germline, CDR1 MNHEY and CDR2 SVGAGI. The CDR3 extends over 16 amino acids. Trimming left V 4 bases short and J 6 bases short, with 16 bases between. As DNA, the CDR3 is TGTGCCAGCAGTTCCCTGGCAGGGGCTCCTAATTCACCCCTCCACTTT. Translated, it gives CASSSLAGAPNSPLHF.